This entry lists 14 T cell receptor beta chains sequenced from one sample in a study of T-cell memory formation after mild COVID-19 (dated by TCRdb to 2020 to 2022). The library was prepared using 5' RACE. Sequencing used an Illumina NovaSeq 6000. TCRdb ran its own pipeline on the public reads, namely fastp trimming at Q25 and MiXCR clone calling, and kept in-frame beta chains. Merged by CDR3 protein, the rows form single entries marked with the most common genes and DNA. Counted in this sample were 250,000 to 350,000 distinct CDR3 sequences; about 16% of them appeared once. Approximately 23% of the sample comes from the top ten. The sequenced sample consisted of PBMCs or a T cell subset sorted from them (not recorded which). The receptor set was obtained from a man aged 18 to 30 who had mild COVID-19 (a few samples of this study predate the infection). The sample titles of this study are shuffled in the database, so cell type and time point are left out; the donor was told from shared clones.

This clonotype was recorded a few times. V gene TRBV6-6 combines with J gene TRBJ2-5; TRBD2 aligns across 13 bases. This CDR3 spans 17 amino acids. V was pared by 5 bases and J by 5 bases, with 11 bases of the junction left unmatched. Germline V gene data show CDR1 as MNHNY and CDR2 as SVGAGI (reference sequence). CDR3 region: CASSKGSTSGGSETQYF. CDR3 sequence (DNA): TGTGCCAGCAGTAAGGGATCGACTAGCGGGGGGAGCGAGACCCAGTACTTC.

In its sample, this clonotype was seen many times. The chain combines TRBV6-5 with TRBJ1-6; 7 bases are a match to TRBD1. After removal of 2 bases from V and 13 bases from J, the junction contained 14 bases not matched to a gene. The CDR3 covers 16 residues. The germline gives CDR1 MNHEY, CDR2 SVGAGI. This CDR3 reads CASSYQPVQGEAPLHF. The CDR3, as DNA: TGTGCCAGCAGTTACCAGCCCGTCCAGGGGGAAGCTCCCCTCCACTTT.

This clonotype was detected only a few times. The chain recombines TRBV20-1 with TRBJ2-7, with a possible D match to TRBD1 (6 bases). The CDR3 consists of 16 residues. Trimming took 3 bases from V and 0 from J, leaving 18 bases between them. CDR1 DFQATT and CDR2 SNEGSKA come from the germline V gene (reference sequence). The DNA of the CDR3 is TGCAGTGCTAGTTTCCTGACAGGACACCCCTCCTACGAGCAGTACTTC. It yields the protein CSASFLTGHPSYEQYF.

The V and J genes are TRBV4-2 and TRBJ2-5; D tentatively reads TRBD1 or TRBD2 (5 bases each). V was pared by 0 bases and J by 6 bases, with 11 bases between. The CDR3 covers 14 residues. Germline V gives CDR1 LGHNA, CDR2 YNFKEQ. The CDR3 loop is CASSQDRGRKTQYF. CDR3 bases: TGTGCCAGCAGCCAAGATCGGGGACGCAAGACCCAGTACTTC.

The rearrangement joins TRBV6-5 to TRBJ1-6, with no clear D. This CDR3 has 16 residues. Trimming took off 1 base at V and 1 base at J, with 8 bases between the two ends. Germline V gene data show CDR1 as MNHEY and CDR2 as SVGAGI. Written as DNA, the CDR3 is TGTGCCAGCAGTTACTGGGCAGGATCCTATAATTCACCCCTCCACTTT. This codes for CASSYWAGSYNSPLHF.

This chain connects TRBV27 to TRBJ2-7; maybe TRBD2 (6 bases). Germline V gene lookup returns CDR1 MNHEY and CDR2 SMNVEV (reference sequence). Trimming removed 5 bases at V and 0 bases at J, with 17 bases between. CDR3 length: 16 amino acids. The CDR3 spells CASSPFRGISSYEQYF. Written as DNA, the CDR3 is TGTGCCAGCAGTCCCTTCCGGGGGATCAGCTCCTACGAGCAGTACTTC.

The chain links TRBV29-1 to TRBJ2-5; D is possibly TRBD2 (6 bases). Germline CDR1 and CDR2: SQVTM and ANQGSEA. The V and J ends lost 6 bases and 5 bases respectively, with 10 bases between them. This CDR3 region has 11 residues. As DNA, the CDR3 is TGCAGCGTCGGGGGTTTGGAGACCCAGTACTTC. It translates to CSVGGLETQYF.

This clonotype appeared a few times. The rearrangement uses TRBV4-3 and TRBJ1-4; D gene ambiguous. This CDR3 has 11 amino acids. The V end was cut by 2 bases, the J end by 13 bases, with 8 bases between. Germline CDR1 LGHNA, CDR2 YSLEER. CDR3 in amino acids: CASSQHGRLFF. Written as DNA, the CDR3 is TGCGCCAGCAGCCAACACGGGAGACTGTTTTTT.

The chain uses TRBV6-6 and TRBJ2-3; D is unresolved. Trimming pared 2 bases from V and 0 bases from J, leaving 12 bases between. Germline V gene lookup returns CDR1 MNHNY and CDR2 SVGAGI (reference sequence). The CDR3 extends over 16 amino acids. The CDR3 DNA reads TGTGCCAGCAGTTACCTTACAATAGTAAGCACAGATACGCAGTATTTT. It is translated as CASSYLTIVSTDTQYF.

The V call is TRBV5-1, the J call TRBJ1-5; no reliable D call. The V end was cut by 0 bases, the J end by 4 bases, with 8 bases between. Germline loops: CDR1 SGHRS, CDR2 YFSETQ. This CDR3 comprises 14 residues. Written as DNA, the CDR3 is TGCGCCAGCAGCTTGGGGGAGCCTAATCAGCCCCAGCATTTT. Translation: CASSLGEPNQPQHF.

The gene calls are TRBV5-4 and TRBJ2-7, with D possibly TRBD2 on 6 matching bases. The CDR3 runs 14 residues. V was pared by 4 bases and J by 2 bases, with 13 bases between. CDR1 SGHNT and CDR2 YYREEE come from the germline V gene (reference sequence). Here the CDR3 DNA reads TGTGCCAGCAGCAAGGGAGGCGGTGCCTACGAGCAGTACGTC. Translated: CASSKGGGAYEQYV.

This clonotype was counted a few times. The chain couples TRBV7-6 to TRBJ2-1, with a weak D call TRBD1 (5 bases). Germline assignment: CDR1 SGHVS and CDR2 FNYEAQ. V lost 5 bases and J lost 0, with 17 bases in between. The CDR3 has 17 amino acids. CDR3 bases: TGTGCCAGCAGCCCCTTCCCCCAGGGATCCTCCTACAATGAGCAGTTCTTC. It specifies CASSPFPQGSSYNEQFF.

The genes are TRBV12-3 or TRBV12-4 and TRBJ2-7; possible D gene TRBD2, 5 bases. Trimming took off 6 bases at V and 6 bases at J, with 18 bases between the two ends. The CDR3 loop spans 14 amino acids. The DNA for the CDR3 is TGTGCCAGCAGCAAACTAGGATGGGATGGCGAGCAGTACTTC. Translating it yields CASSKLGWDGEQYF.

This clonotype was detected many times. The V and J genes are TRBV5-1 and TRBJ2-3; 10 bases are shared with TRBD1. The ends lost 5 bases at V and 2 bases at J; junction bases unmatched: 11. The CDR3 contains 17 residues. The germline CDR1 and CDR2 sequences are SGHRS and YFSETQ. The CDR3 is CASSTYGTGVPTDTQYF. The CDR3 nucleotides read TGCGCCAGCAGTACCTATGGGACAGGGGTTCCCACAGATACGCAGTATTTT.